This T cell receptor (beta chain) stems from a study of blood T cell dynamics during melanoma immunotherapy. Study as a whole: Patients with metastatic melanoma got pembrolizumab or nivolumab-ipilimumab as first-line care. Study-wide findings and caveats: PBMC repertoires of eventual disease-control patients split at W3 into clonality or diversity gains.

Time point here: week 3, after first cycle of checkpoint inhibitor. About this clone itself: The antigen is not known.

V lost 4 bases, J lost 7 bases, and 14 bases lay in between. Germline V gene sequence: CDR1 SEHNR, CDR2 FQNEAQ (reference sequence). This CDR3 spans 14 amino acids. Repertoires were generated with immunoSEQ multiplex PCR, while TCRdb's copy carries only in-frame clones and drops some. Found here are more than 15,000 clones, roughly 87% of them singletons; the top ten hold roughly 7.2%. The chain has TRBV7-9 and TRBJ1-5; possibly TRBD1 for D (6 bases). Here the sequenced sample was blood, taken from a patient treated with checkpoint blockade. This clonotype was sampled from a human donor with melanoma. Here the CDR3 reads CASSSAGQGQPQHF. CDR3 coding DNA: TGTGCCAGCAGCTCAGCGGGCCAGGGGCAGCCCCAGCATTTT.